These T cell receptor beta chains were read from a single sample in a study of siplizumab effects on memory and regulatory T cells. The data were produced by immunoSEQ multiplex PCR, yet TCRdb's version contains in-frame clones alone and is incomplete. The table lists approximately 100,000 clones, around 95% of them singletons. Sequencing used Tregs sorted from blood. The receptors derive from a human donor in good health. Each CDR3 is given with its conserved first and last residue. Fields, in order: V gene, CDR3 length, J gene, clone size, D gene, CDR3 protein, CDR3 DNA. D genes are given only for firm matches. Clone size, where shown, is once, few, many, or a class for clones that have expanded.

v_gene: TRBV19
len: 19
j_gene: TRBJ2-1
abundance: NA
d_gene: TRBD2
CDR3aa: CASRNIAGAVLSSYNEQFF
CDR3nt: TGTGCCAGTAGGAACATAGCGGGAGCGGTTCTAAGCTCCTACAATGAGCAGTTCTTC

v_gene: TRBV30
len: 10
j_gene: TRBJ1-3
abundance: NA
d_gene: NA
CDR3aa: CAWGDNTIYF
CDR3nt: TGTGCCTGGGGGGACAACACCATATATTTT

v_gene: TRBV7-8
len: 15
j_gene: TRBJ2-1
abundance: NA
d_gene: NA
CDR3aa: CASSTHRASYNEQFF
CDR3nt: TGTGCCAGCAGCACCCACAGGGCTAGCTACAATGAGCAGTTCTTC

v_gene: TRBV6-5
len: 15
j_gene: TRBJ2-7
abundance: NA
d_gene: TRBD2
CDR3aa: CASSSLTSGTYEQYF
CDR3nt: TGTGCCAGCAGTTCCCTGACTAGCGGGACCTACGAGCAGTACTTC

v_gene: TRBV11-2
len: 15
j_gene: TRBJ2-7
abundance: NA
d_gene: TRBD2
CDR3aa: CASSYSGGLPYEQYF
CDR3nt: TGTGCCAGCAGCTACTCGGGAGGCCTACCTTACGAGCAGTACTTC

v_gene: TRBV5-1
len: 14
j_gene: TRBJ2-3
abundance: NA
d_gene: NA
CDR3aa: CASRIRVFTDTQYF
CDR3nt: TGCGCCAGCAGAATAAGGGTTTTCACAGATACGCAGTATTTT

v_gene: TRBV2
len: 15
j_gene: TRBJ2-1
abundance: once
d_gene: NA
CDR3aa: CASRDKQGPWNEQFF
CDR3nt: TGTGCCAGCAGGGATAAACAGGGTCCCTGGAATGAGCAGTTCTTC

v_gene: TRBV7-9
len: 17
j_gene: TRBJ2-2
abundance: NA
d_gene: TRBD2
CDR3aa: CASSLRREGLRTGELFF
CDR3nt: TGTGCCAGCAGCTTAAGGCGGGAGGGCCTCAGGACCGGGGAGCTGTTTTTT

v_gene: TRBV7-2
len: 15
j_gene: TRBJ2-7
abundance: once
d_gene: TRBD1
CDR3aa: CASSATGGASYEQYF
CDR3nt: TGTGCCAGCAGCGCAACAGGGGGCGCTTCCTACGAGCAGTACTTC

v_gene: TRBV9
len: 12
j_gene: TRBJ2-1
abundance: NA
d_gene: NA
CDR3aa: CASSVVDFPQFF
CDR3nt: TGTGCCAGCAGCGTAGTAGACTTTCCTCAGTTCTTC

v_gene: TRBV7-3
len: 13
j_gene: TRBJ2-7
abundance: NA
d_gene: TRBD1
CDR3aa: CASSPIRGQGYYF
CDR3nt: TGTGCCAGCAGCCCGATAAGGGGACAGGGGTACTACTTC

v_gene: TRBV7-2
len: 16
j_gene: TRBJ1-2
abundance: once
d_gene: NA
CDR3aa: CASSLAAGGTIYGYTF
CDR3nt: TGTGCCAGCAGCTTAGCGGCGGGAGGGACTATCTATGGCTACACCTTC

v_gene: TRBV5-1
len: 20
j_gene: TRBJ2-2
abundance: NA
d_gene: TRBD1
CDR3aa: CASSFIPGQGAILLSGELFF
CDR3nt: TGCGCCAGCAGCTTTATTCCGGGACAGGGGGCAATCCTACTATCCGGGGAGCTGTTTTTT

v_gene: TRBV5-1
len: 14
j_gene: TRBJ2-2
abundance: NA
d_gene: TRBD2
CDR3aa: CASGTAGVLRELFF
CDR3nt: TGCGCCAGCGGAACCGCGGGGGTTCTGAGGGAGCTGTTTTTT

v_gene: TRBV6-1
len: 14
j_gene: TRBJ2-7
abundance: NA
d_gene: NA
CDR3aa: CASRTGFTAYEQYF
CDR3nt: TGTGCCAGCAGAACAGGGTTTACCGCCTACGAGCAGTACTTC

v_gene: TRBV5-1
len: 17
j_gene: TRBJ2-3
abundance: NA
d_gene: TRBD1
CDR3aa: CASSRRSRQGSADTQYF
CDR3nt: TGCGCCAGCAGCCGGCGATCGCGACAGGGAAGCGCGGATACGCAGTATTTT

v_gene: TRBV6-6
len: 14
j_gene: TRBJ2-3
abundance: NA
d_gene: NA
CDR3aa: CATSGPKRTDTQYF
CDR3nt: TGTGCCACGTCCGGACCAAAACGCACAGATACGCAGTATTTT

v_gene: TRBV18
len: 11
j_gene: TRBJ1-1
abundance: NA
d_gene: NA
CDR3aa: CASSQSTEAFF
CDR3nt: TGTGCCAGCTCACAGAGCACTGAAGCTTTCTTT

v_gene: TRBV28
len: 16
j_gene: TRBJ2-4
abundance: NA
d_gene: TRBD2
CDR3aa: CASSLPGGGTKNIQYF
CDR3nt: TGTGCCAGCAGTTTACCTGGGGGGGGGACCAAAAACATTCAGTACTTC

v_gene: TRBV7-2
len: 14
j_gene: TRBJ2-4
abundance: NA
d_gene: NA
CDR3aa: CASSPVLAKNIQYF
CDR3nt: TGTGCCAGCAGCCCAGTCCTGGCCAAAAACATTCAGTACTTC

v_gene: TRBV5-8
len: 17
j_gene: TRBJ2-7
abundance: NA
d_gene: NA
CDR3aa: CASSLLQGIVPSYEQYF
CDR3nt: TGTGCCAGCAGCTTACTCCAGGGTATAGTGCCATCCTACGAGCAGTACTTC

v_gene: TRBV5-1
len: 16
j_gene: TRBJ2-1
abundance: NA
d_gene: TRBD1
CDR3aa: CASSTSQGARYNEQFF
CDR3nt: TGCGCCAGCAGTACATCGCAGGGGGCGCGATACAATGAGCAGTTCTTC

v_gene: TRBV30
len: 14
j_gene: TRBJ1-5
abundance: NA
d_gene: NA
CDR3aa: CAWTPDTRHQPQHF
CDR3nt: TGTGCCTGGACCCCGGACACTCGACATCAGCCCCAGCATTTT

v_gene: TRBV5-1
len: 15
j_gene: TRBJ2-7
abundance: NA
d_gene: TRBD1
CDR3aa: CASSPTGDSSYEQYF
CDR3nt: TGCGCCAGCAGCCCAACAGGGGACAGCTCCTACGAGCAGTACTTC

v_gene: TRBV7-8
len: 15
j_gene: TRBJ2-7
abundance: NA
d_gene: TRBD1
CDR3aa: CASSSGTGGNYEQYF
CDR3nt: TGTGCCAGCAGCTCCGGGACAGGGGGAAACTACGAGCAGTACTTC

v_gene: TRBV5-1
len: 18
j_gene: TRBJ2-3
abundance: NA
d_gene: NA
CDR3aa: CASSFRGRGLTSTDTQYF
CDR3nt: TGCGCCAGCAGCTTTCGGGGCAGGGGCCTTACTAGCACAGATACGCAGTATTTT

v_gene: TRBV20-1
len: 11
j_gene: TRBJ2-1
abundance: NA
d_gene: NA
CDR3aa: CSAQLYNEQFF
CDR3nt: TGCAGTGCTCAGTTATATAATGAGCAGTTCTTC

v_gene: TRBV19
len: 11
j_gene: TRBJ2-3
abundance: once
d_gene: NA
CDR3aa: CASSERDTQYF
CDR3nt: TGTGCCAGTAGTGAGCGGGATACGCAGTATTTT

v_gene: TRBV11-2
len: 14
j_gene: TRBJ1-4
abundance: NA
d_gene: NA
CDR3aa: CASSFTGGGEKLFF
CDR3nt: TGTGCCAGCAGCTTTACGGGCGGTGGGGAAAAACTGTTTTTT

v_gene: TRBV11-2
len: 13
j_gene: TRBJ2-1
abundance: NA
d_gene: NA
CDR3aa: CALTIHSYNEQFF
CDR3nt: TGTGCCCTGACTATCCACTCCTACAATGAGCAGTTCTTC

v_gene: TRBV7-8
len: 12
j_gene: TRBJ2-1
abundance: NA
d_gene: NA
CDR3aa: CASSLRDNEQFF
CDR3nt: TGTGCCAGCAGCCTCAGGGATAATGAGCAGTTCTTC

v_gene: TRBV10-2
len: 14
j_gene: TRBJ1-1
abundance: NA
d_gene: NA
CDR3aa: CASRQGTASLEAFF
CDR3nt: TGCGCCAGCAGACAAGGGACTGCATCCCTTGAAGCTTTCTTT

v_gene: TRBV10-3
len: 13
j_gene: TRBJ1-2
abundance: NA
d_gene: NA
CDR3aa: CAISGQNNYGYTF
CDR3nt: TGTGCCATCAGTGGCCAGAATAACTATGGCTACACCTTC

v_gene: TRBV11-2
len: 16
j_gene: TRBJ1-6
abundance: NA
d_gene: NA
CDR3aa: CASSLEGSPYNSPLHF
CDR3nt: TGTGCCAGCAGCTTAGAAGGGTCCCCCTATAATTCACCCCTCCACTTT

v_gene: TRBV18
len: 11
j_gene: TRBJ2-7
abundance: NA
d_gene: NA
CDR3aa: CASSPARKQYF
CDR3nt: TGTGCCAGCTCACCGGCCCGGAAGCAGTACTTC

v_gene: TRBV29-1
len: 14
j_gene: TRBJ2-5
abundance: NA
d_gene: NA
CDR3aa: CSVEAATSTETQYF
CDR3nt: TGCAGCGTTGAAGCTGCGACCAGTACGGAGACCCAGTACTTC

v_gene: TRBV7-9
len: 14
j_gene: TRBJ1-5
abundance: NA
d_gene: NA
CDR3aa: CASSPGTVNQPQHF
CDR3nt: TGTGCCAGCAGCCCAGGAACCGTGAATCAGCCCCAGCATTTT

v_gene: TRBV6-1
len: 14
j_gene: TRBJ1-2
abundance: NA
d_gene: TRBD1
CDR3aa: CASRATGEFYGYTF
CDR3nt: TGTGCCAGCCGGGCGACAGGGGAGTTCTATGGCTACACCTTC

v_gene: TRBV19
len: 14
j_gene: TRBJ1-2
abundance: NA
d_gene: NA
CDR3aa: CASSIRGVLGGYTF
CDR3nt: TGTGCCAGTAGTATACGGGGGGTTCTAGGTGGCTACACCTTC

v_gene: TRBV19
len: 18
j_gene: TRBJ2-1
abundance: NA
d_gene: NA
CDR3aa: CASSTGGLSGSAYGEQFF
CDR3nt: TGTGCCAGTAGTACTGGGGGTCTAAGTGGGAGTGCGTATGGTGAGCAGTTCTTC